This TCR beta chain was recorded in a study of T cells in Graves' hyperthyroidism and ophthalmopathy. Across the whole study: Upon initial diagnosis and before any treatment, peripheral blood was collected. Notes on the study in general: It was a median about 6.5 months before onset that the model predicted ophthalmopathy.

Exclusions: uncontrolled infection, other autoimmune disease, pregnancy, lactation. The PBMCs were sourced from fresh peripheral blood (around 9.9 ml). With 2 bases removed from V and 6 bases from J, the gap between germline ends came to 11 bases. CDR1 is MDHEN, CDR2 SYDVKM, per germline. This CDR3 is 14 amino acids long. At least ten counts were recorded for this clonotype. Its antigen remains unknown. Researchers took RNA transcripts and amplified the TCR beta CDR3 regions from them. With the HTBI primer set, the TCR CDR3 went through a first round of RT-PCR. TCRdb reprocessed the multiplex PCR reads with MiXCR, giving one entry per CDR3 protein. The sample carries approximately 600,000 distinct CDR3 sequences, around 21% recorded once.

The chain uses TRBV28 and TRBJ1-5; D possibly corresponds to TRBD1 (6 bases). The sample was blood. The origin of this receptor is a man aged 25-45 years with Graves' ophthalmopathy. Here the CDR3 reads CASSLQQGSQPQHF. The DNA of the CDR3 is TGTGCCAGCAGTTTACAGCAGGGGAGTCAGCCCCAGCATTTT.